This T cell receptor (beta chain) was identified during a study of blood T cells in healthy people across ages. Drawn from each donor were 7.5 to 10 milliliters of peripheral blood. With V trimmed by 0 bases and J by 5 bases, 9 bases remained unmatched. CDR3 length equals 16 residues. From germline, CDR1 is SGHRS and CDR2 YFSETQ. The use of a sample-barcoded 5' primer and a J-beta primer mix characterized a second PCR of roughly 7 to 11 cycles. Each CDR3 protein gets one entry after TCRdb re-called the 5' RACE reads with MiXCR. The sample carries approximately 810,000 distinct CDR3 sequences, 29% recorded once. Many counts were recorded for this clonotype.

The clonotype comes from an elderly woman in good health. The material sequenced was blood. This chain joins TRBV5-1 and TRBJ2-5; 8 nucleotides line up with TRBD2. Here the CDR3 DNA reads TGCGCCAGCAGCTTGGAGAGCGGGGGAGCCGCCGAGACCCAGTACTTC. It encodes CASSLESGGAAETQYF.